Detailed here is one T cell receptor beta chain. The antigen this receptor binds is unknown. No per-base quality is available; no much larger clone lies one base away. This entry belongs to a study of human thymus T cells (dated by TCRdb to the early 2020s). Regarding the complete study: The study used eight infant thymus samples plus four related peripheral blood samples to characterize TCR alpha and beta repertoires. The cohort included six male and a couple of female infants, with donor ages spanning 7 to 244 days.

Thymus tissue was obtained as surgical resects removed during corrective cardiac surgery. In Finland, the donors were immunologically healthy infants who were having open corrective cardiac surgery for congenital heart defects. Thymocytes were freed from the tissue by mechanical means and kept at -70 degrees C as pellets of about 8.5-34 million cells. A QIAsymphony instrument was used to extract genomic DNA from frozen cell pellets. CDR1 and CDR2 are read off the germline V gene (reference sequence) as LNHNV and YYDKDF. Ends trimmed: V by 0 bases, J by 4 bases; bases unmatched to a gene: 8. Spanning cysteine to phenylalanine, the CDR3 consists of 17 amino acids. Only the CDR3 portion is preserved as DNA: 51 bases, with reading frame beginning at the first base. Results the study describes overall, beyond this receptor: Usage of V and J gene segments appeared to be biased in both the thymic and the peripheral blood repertoires. Thymus samples yielded on average roughly 790,000 unique TCRB clonotypes, compared with roughly 80,000 from blood samples. According to the related research, thymic TCR repertoires were highly overlapping among unrelated individuals.

Using the immunoSEQ multiplex PCR assay, the TCRB and TCRAD loci were amplified from a standardized quantity of quality-controlled genomic DNA. The V(D)J region was spanned by amplicons of a length sufficient to cover the CDR3 and to identify V and J genes. The commercial immunoSEQ service was used to sequence amplicons on an Illumina platform. The authors' analysis ran thus. Primer bias and sequencing errors were corrected using previously described methods, and TCRAD and TCRB definitions followed the IMGT database. Analysis of the repertoires was done with immunoSEQ Analyzer 3.0 and VDJTools and included basic statistics, V/J segment usage, diversity estimates, rarefaction and pairwise overlap. Diversity was estimated using the Chao1, ChaoE, Efron-Thisted, Shannon and inverse Simpson indices, and was also estimated on datasets down-sampled to the size of the smallest sample. For repertoire overlap, CDR3 nucleotide sequence, V gene and J gene had to match strictly, and clustering was done by Jaccard-based multidimensional scaling. The immuneACCESS repertoire file appears here via TCRdb, limited to in-frame rearrangements. These files lack a portion of the clones; in checked studies, under half of the deficit traces to unresolved V genes, and the cause of the others is not known. That table supplies the V and J calls and clone size; D and trimming were determined from the DNA. The sample yields roughly 130,000 clones; about 94% were counted once. The ten largest account for 0.02% to 0.03% of the sample.

Recombination connected TRBV15 to TRBJ2-5; 10 middle bases align to TRBD2. The clonotype was recovered from a boy under two years old with a congenital heart defect but otherwise immunologically healthy. The sample comprised thymus tissue. Read as DNA, the sequence is TGTGCCACCAGCAGAGATTGGATTAGCGGGGGGCCAGAGACCCAGTACTTC. Translation gives CATSRDWISGGPETQYF.